This passage covers 18 T cell receptor beta chains from one sample sequenced in a study of T cell responses to AZD1222 COVID-19 vaccine. TCRdb's copy holds only in-frame clones and misses some; the assay was immunoSEQ multiplex PCR. The sample yields 120,000 or so clones, 86% seen once. The sample in question was peripheral blood, obtained on day 0 of AZD1222 vaccination. These receptors were collected from an adult in good health.

The chain couples TRBV9 to TRBJ1-4; possible D gene TRBD1, 6 bases. The CDR3 is 15 amino acids. V dropped 4 bases and J dropped 7 bases, with 17 bases sitting between them. Germline V CDR1 and CDR2: SGDLS, YYNGEE. Here the CDR3 DNA reads TGTGCCAGCAGCCCCAAGACAGGAGAAATTGAAAAACTGTTTTTT. This sequence encodes CASSPKTGEIEKLFF.

The chain is built from TRBV11-3 and TRBJ1-1, with a tentative D call TRBD1 (5 bases). V was clipped by 0 bases and J by 5 bases, with 13 bases between them. The CDR3 is 15 amino acids. CDR1 is SGHNT, CDR2 YENEEA, per germline. CDR3 amino acids: CASSLDGTPVTEAFF. For the CDR3, the DNA is TGTGCCAGCAGCTTAGATGGGACCCCAGTGACTGAAGCTTTCTTT. Complete variable domain (other parts from reference TRBV11-3 and TRBJ1-1): EAGVVQSPRYKIIEKKQPVAFWCNPISGHNTLYWYLQNLGQGPELLIRYENEEAVDDSQLPKDRFSAERLKGVDSTLKIQPAELGDSAVYLCASSLDGTPVTEAFFGQGTRLTVV.

The chain links TRBV7-9 to TRBJ2-3, with D possibly being TRBD2 (5 bases). CDR3 size: 13 residues. V was cut by 3 bases and J by 1 base, with 5 bases left in between. In germline, CDR1 is SEHNR, CDR2 FQNEAQ (reference sequence). CDR3: CASSFSGTDTQYF. CDR3 bases: TGTGCCAGCAGCTTTAGCGGCACAGATACGCAGTATTTT. Supplemented by reference TRBV7-9 and TRBJ2-3, the full variable domain reads DTGVSQNPRHKITKRGQNVTFRCDPISEHNRLYWYRQTLGQGPEFLTYFQNEAQLEKSRLLSDRFSAERPKGSFSTLEIQRTEQGDSAMYLCASSFSGTDTQYFGPGTRLTVL.

The chain recombines TRBV7-3 with TRBJ2-3; no firm D call. The CDR3 runs 15 residues. Trimming pared 1 base from V and 2 bases from J, leaving 10 bases between. CDR1 SGHTA and CDR2 FQGTGA come from the germline V gene. The CDR3 bases are TGTGCCAGCAGCTTAAACCCGCTGACCACAGATACGCAGTATTTT. Protein product: CASSLNPLTTDTQYF.

The J gene is TRBJ2-7, the V gene TRBV7-2; 8 bases are a match to TRBD2. V dropped 1 base and J dropped 5; count of bases not matched to a gene: 10. This CDR3 contains 16 residues. Germline V gives CDR1 SGHTA, CDR2 FQGNSA. CDR3 nucleotides: TGTGCCAGCAGCTTAGTAAGGACTAGCAGATCCCACGAGCAGTACTTC. Its translation: CASSLVRTSRSHEQYF.

The chain couples TRBV28 to TRBJ1-6; 9 bases are shared with TRBD1. V lost 6 bases, J lost 11 bases, and 14 bases stayed unmatched. Germline CDR1 reads MDHEN; CDR2 reads SYDVKM. The CDR3 sequence is 16 residues long. The CDR3 is CASREGPGQGYPPLHF. The CDR3 nucleotides are TGTGCCAGCAGGGAGGGACCGGGACAGGGCTATCCACCCCTCCACTTT.

The chain carries TRBV6-1 and TRBJ1-5; 8 bases fit TRBD1. The germline CDR1 and CDR2 sequences are MNHNS and SASEGT. The CDR3 extends over 15 amino acids. The V segment lost 1 base and the J segment 7 bases; nucleotides outside the gene matches: 6. The CDR3 is CASSEVTGALQPQHF. The CDR3 DNA reads as TGTGCCAGCAGTGAAGTGACAGGGGCGCTCCAGCCCCAGCATTTT.

The chain carries TRBV14 and TRBJ2-7; TRBD1 is a possible D gene (5 bases). The CDR3 sequence is 14 residues long. CDR1 and CDR2 (germline): SGHDN, FVKESK. Trimming pared 1 base from V and 3 bases from J, leaving 10 bases between. The CDR3 spells CASSQVPGIYEQYF. CDR3 nucleotides: TGTGCCAGCAGCCAAGTCCCAGGGATCTACGAGCAGTACTTC.

The chain joins TRBV9 to TRBJ1-3; D is possibly TRBD1 (5 bases). V lost 3 bases and J 0 bases, leaving 16 bases between the germline ends. There are 17 residues in the CDR3. Germline V CDR1 and CDR2: SGDLS, YYNGEE. The CDR3 reads CASSELNDRDSGNTIYF. In nucleotides, the CDR3 is TGTGCCAGCAGCGAACTAAACGACAGAGACTCTGGAAACACCATATATTTT.

This clone was counted once. This sequence joins TRBV27 and TRBJ2-3; D is ambiguous. CDR3 size: 19 residues. Germline V CDR1 and CDR2: MNHEY, SMNVEV (reference sequence). Trimming stripped 6 bases from V and 0 bases from J, with 25 bases between. CDR3 bases: TGTGCCAGCAGGGGGTTTTACGCTTCCACCTCTATTAGCACAGATACGCAGTATTTT. Its protein is CASRGFYASTSISTDTQYF.

The gene calls are TRBV11-2 and TRBJ2-7; D not certain. The CDR3 sequence is 11 residues long. CDR1 is SGHAT, CDR2 FQNNGV, per germline. Deletions cut 5 bases from V and 3 bases from J, with 5 bases between. The chain's CDR3 is CASSPLYEQYF. The DNA of the CDR3 is TGTGCCAGCAGCCCCCTCTACGAGCAGTACTTC.

This rearrangement joins TRBV2 to TRBJ2-4, with 12 nucleotides matching TRBD2. Per germline, CDR1 SNHLY and CDR2 FYNNEI. The CDR3 is 16 residues long. V trimming: 6 bases; J trimming: 3 bases; junction bases outside the gene matches: 6. The CDR3 region has the DNA TGTGCCAGCAGCCGACTAGCGGGGGACCTCAAAAACATTCAGTACTTC. It specifies CASSRLAGDLKNIQYF.

The rearrangement uses TRBV30 and TRBJ1-3; D perhaps matches TRBD1 (6 bases). V was trimmed by 0 bases and J by 2 bases, leaving 11 bases between them. CDR1 and CDR2 (germline): GTSNPN, SVGIG (reference sequence). The CDR3 runs to 15 residues. In DNA form, the CDR3 reads TGTGCCTGGAGTGTACGAAGGGGGGCTGGAAACACCATATATTTT. Translation gives CAWSVRRGAGNTIYF.

The rearrangement uses TRBV11-2 and TRBJ2-5; perhaps TRBD2 as D (5 bases). The CDR3 runs 17 residues. The V end lost 3 bases, the J end lost 0 bases, and 17 bases lay between the germline ends. Germline V lookup: CDR1 SGHAT, CDR2 FQNNGV. The CDR3 bases are TGTGCCAGCAGCTTCCGCCTTCAATCGGGAAACCAAGAGACCCAGTACTTC. This gives the protein CASSFRLQSGNQETQYF.

V is TRBV2 and J is TRBJ1-2; the D gene is possibly TRBD1 (5 bases). Germline assignment: CDR1 SNHLY and CDR2 FYNNEI. Trimming removed 1 base at V and 8 bases at J, with 14 bases between. The CDR3 runs 14 residues. The CDR3: CASSEVKGISGYTF. The CDR3 DNA reads as TGTGCCAGCAGTGAAGTGAAGGGGATTTCGGGCTACACCTTC.

The rearrangement joins TRBV10-3 to TRBJ2-3; D possibly corresponds to TRBD1 (6 bases). The V and J ends lost 6 bases and 3 bases respectively, with 13 bases between them. Germline V gene data show CDR1 as ENHRY and CDR2 as SYGVKD. CDR3 length: 14 amino acids. The CDR3 loop is CAIRNSGETDTQYF. In DNA form, the CDR3 reads TGTGCCATCAGAAATTCAGGGGAAACAGATACGCAGTATTTT.

Note on this clone: This specimen includes other DNA sequences encoding the same CDR3. The chain joins TRBV27 to TRBJ1-6; D gene unclear. The CDR3 runs 13 residues. Germline CDR1 reads MNHEY; CDR2 reads SMNVEV (reference sequence). V shed 2 bases and J shed 5 bases, with 4 bases lying between them. The CDR3 region is CASSLRHNSPLHF. The CDR3 DNA is TGTGCCAGCAGTTTAAGGCATAATTCACCCCTCCACTTT.

The chain employs TRBV5-5 and TRBJ2-7; 7 bases are shared with TRBD1. The V gene's germline CDR1 is SGHKS and CDR2 YYEKEE (reference sequence). V lost 2 bases to trimming and J lost 2 bases; unmatched junction nucleotides: 7. The length of the CDR3 is 15 residues. DNA of the CDR3: TGTGCCAGCAGCTTCCAGGGGGTTCAGGCCTACGAGCAGTACTTC. Its translation: CASSFQGVQAYEQYF.